This TCR beta chain appears in the sequencing data of a study of blood T cell repertoires in COVID-19. Study-wide context: The study drew acute and convalescent COVID-19 samples from the United States, Italy and Spain. PBMCs, B-cell-depleted T cells, or T cells provided the cDNA or gDNA that made up the material.

The authors' processing: It was from reference gene primer amplification that nucleated cell counts were estimated. Profiling relied on immunoSEQ multiplex PCR, and the TCRdb table lists in-frame clones only, not all of them. D and trimming come from the DNA, and the V and J calls and clone size come from that table. Altogether fewer than 250,000 clones are present, about four fifths being singletons, with the ten largest covering 6% to 8.5%. Trimming pared 2 bases from V and 4 bases from J, leaving 11 bases between. This CDR3 has 14 residues. The V gene's germline CDR1 is SGHKS and CDR2 YYEKEE (reference sequence).

Sequenced sample: peripheral blood. The chain is built from TRBV5-5 and TRBJ2-3; D might be TRBD2 (5 bases). The clonotype was recovered from a man aged 55-75 years with acute or convalescent COVID-19. The CDR3 sequence is CASSLGSAADTQYF. CDR3 nucleotides: TGTGCCAGCAGCTTAGGTAGCGCCGCAGATACGCAGTATTTT. Full variable domain (remainder filled in from reference TRBV5-5 and TRBJ2-3): DAGVTQSPTHLIKTRGQQVTLRCSPISGHKSVSWYQQVLGQGPQFIFQYYEKEERGRGNFPDRFSARQFPNYSSELNVNALLLGDSALYLCASSLGSAADTQYFGPGTRLTVL.